Below are 25 T cell receptor beta chains sequenced from a single sample in a study of Graves' ophthalmopathy and Graves' hyperthyroidism. Amplification targeted the TCR beta CDR3 regions, with RNA transcripts as the source material. The authors performed first-round RT-PCR with HTBI primers and then a second-round multiplex PCR. One entry per CDR3 protein, called by TCRdb with MiXCR from the multiplex PCR reads. The sample includes 350,000 or so distinct CDR3 sequences, under 20% seen only once; the top ten take over 9%. The material sequenced was peripheral blood. Receptors originate from an adult man with Graves' ophthalmopathy.

This clonotype was recorded at least ten times. The V gene is TRBV29-1, the J gene TRBJ1-2, with TRBD1 identical over 7 bases. Germline V gene data show CDR1 as SQVTM and CDR2 as ANQGSEA. V was clipped by 3 bases and J by 7 bases; unmatched bases: 8. The CDR3 is 13 amino acids. In DNA form, the CDR3 reads TGCAGCGTTGATATGACAGGGTCCTTTGGCTACACCTTC. It yields the protein CSVDMTGSFGYTF.

The chain employs TRBV15 and TRBJ2-5; D call uncertain. Per the germline V gene, CDR1 is LNHNV and CDR2 is YYDKDF (reference sequence). Trimming removed 0 bases from V and 4 bases from J, with 15 bases in between. The CDR3 spans 16 residues. The CDR3 protein is CATSRDRKGIRETQYF. DNA of the CDR3: TGTGCCACCAGCAGAGATAGGAAAGGGATTCGAGAGACCCAGTACTTC.

The chain is built from TRBV12-3 or TRBV12-4 and TRBJ1-1, with no clear D. This CDR3 spans 13 amino acids. Trimming cost V 8 bases and J 0 bases, with 10 bases left between them. CDR3 nucleotide sequence: TGTGCCAGCCTAACCCAATTGAACACTGAAGCTTTCTTT. Its translation: CASLTQLNTEAFF.

In this sample, this clonotype turned up many times. The genes are TRBV7-9 and TRBJ2-3; D is perhaps TRBD1 or TRBD2 (5 bases each). CDR1 and CDR2 from the germline V gene are SEHNR and FQNEAQ (reference sequence). With 3 bases removed from V and 6 bases from J, the gap between germline ends came to 13 bases. The CDR3 covers 14 residues. The chain's CDR3 is CASSFRDPGDTQYF. The CDR3 DNA reads TGTGCCAGCAGCTTCAGGGACCCAGGGGATACGCAGTATTTT.

This clonotype was observed many times. J is TRBJ1-2 and V is TRBV5-1, with a weak D call TRBD1 (6 bases). Germline V lookup: CDR1 SGHRS, CDR2 YFSETQ. The CDR3 consists of 14 residues. Between the trimmed V and J ends, which lost 3 bases and 0 bases, there was a span of 9 bases. The CDR3 loop reads CASSSGTTNYGYTF. As DNA, the CDR3 is TGCGCCAGCAGCTCCGGGACAACTAACTATGGCTACACCTTC. Variable domain in full (rest from reference TRBV5-1 and TRBJ1-2): KAGVTQTPRYLIKTRGQQVTLSCSPISGHRSVSWYQQTPGQGLQFLFEYFSETQRNKGNFPGRFSGRQFSNSRSEMNVSTLELGDSALYLCASSSGTTNYGYTFGSGTRLTVV.

This clonotype was seen a few times. Mismatch with germline at one junction end may stem from a read error. This chain connects TRBV30 to TRBJ1-2; 9 bases are a match to TRBD1. There are 13 residues in the CDR3. CDR1 GTSNPN and CDR2 SVGIG come from the germline V gene (reference sequence). The CDR3 sequence is CAWSIGTGTGYIF. In nucleotides, the CDR3 is TGTGCCTGGAGTATTGGGACAGGGACTGGCTACATCTTC.

In its sample, this clonotype was seen many times. This chain joins TRBV20-1 and TRBJ1-5; D is perhaps TRBD1 (6 bases). There are 15 residues in the CDR3. Germline lookup yields CDR1 DFQATT and CDR2 SNEGSKA (reference sequence). Trimming removed 4 bases from V and 7 bases from J, with 20 bases in between. Here the CDR3 reads CSAKPGQRAIQPQHF. For the CDR3, the DNA is TGCAGTGCTAAACCCGGACAGAGGGCGATACAGCCCCAGCATTTT.

The table lists this clonotype with many counts. V is TRBV6-1 and J is TRBJ1-1, with D possibly being TRBD1 (5 bases). This CDR3 is built from 13 residues. Germline CDR1 MNHNS, CDR2 SASEGT. V lost 0 bases, J lost 5 bases, and 7 bases lay in between. The CDR3: CASSEAEGTEAFF. In nucleotides, the CDR3 is TGTGCCAGCAGTGAAGCGGAGGGGACTGAAGCTTTCTTT.

This clonotype was seen a handful of times. The V and J genes are TRBV30 and TRBJ1-2; D remains ambiguous. CDR1 is GTSNPN and CDR2 is SVGIG in the germline V gene (reference sequence). CDR3 length: 13 residues. Trimming shortened V by 6 bases and J by 6 bases, and 17 bases separated the two germline ends. CDR3 loop: CACGGSAGDGYTF. In nucleotides, the CDR3 is TGTGCCTGTGGAGGGTCCGCGGGCGATGGCTACACCTTC.

The chain employs TRBV6-1 and TRBJ1-2, with D possibly matching TRBD1 (6 bases). Trimming removed 6 bases at V and 1 base at J, with 15 bases between. Germline V gene data show CDR1 as MNHNS and CDR2 as SASEGT. The CDR3 is 15 residues long. CDR3 sequence: CASSPGGKLNYGYTF. CDR3 nucleotides: TGTGCCAGCAGCCCCGGGGGCAAGCTTAACTATGGCTACACCTTC.

This clonotype was seen at least ten times. The rearrangement joins TRBV5-1 to TRBJ2-5; a possible D gene is TRBD2 (5 bases). The length of the CDR3 is 15 residues. Germline V gene sequence: CDR1 SGHRS, CDR2 YFSETQ. The V and J ends lost 0 bases and 1 base respectively, with 10 bases between them. CDR3 in DNA: TGCGCCAGCAGCTTGGAGGGAGTTTCCCAAGAGACCCAGTACTTC. It encodes CASSLEGVSQETQYF. Together with reference TRBV5-1 and TRBJ2-5, the CDR3 gives the full variable domain: KAGVTQTPRYLIKTRGQQVTLSCSPISGHRSVSWYQQTPGQGLQFLFEYFSETQRNKGNFPGRFSGRQFSNSRSEMNVSTLELGDSALYLCASSLEGVSQETQYFGPGTRLLVL.

This clonotype was found many times. The chain combines TRBV5-1 with TRBJ2-5; D unclear. The CDR3 loop spans 14 amino acids. Trimming stripped 0 bases from V and 2 bases from J, with 8 bases between. From germline, CDR1 is SGHRS and CDR2 YFSETQ. CDR3 DNA: TGCGCCAGCAGCTTGGAGGCGGCACAAGAGACCCAGTACTTC. Its translation is CASSLEAAQETQYF. The full variable domain, completed using reference TRBV5-1 and TRBJ2-5, is KAGVTQTPRYLIKTRGQQVTLSCSPISGHRSVSWYQQTPGQGLQFLFEYFSETQRNKGNFPGRFSGRQFSNSRSEMNVSTLELGDSALYLCASSLEAAQETQYFGPGTRLLVL.

J is TRBJ1-2 and V is TRBV28, with TRBD1 as a possible D gene (6 bases). From germline, CDR1 is MDHEN and CDR2 SYDVKM. V gave up 7 bases and J gave up 8 bases, with 20 bases separating them. The CDR3 runs to 14 residues. CDR3 sequence (DNA): TGTGCCAGCACCCCCCGGGGCAGGGGTAGGGGCTACACCTTC. Its protein is CASTPRGRGRGYTF.

This clonotype was detected many times. This rearrangement joins TRBV25-1 to TRBJ2-3; 7 positions agree with TRBD2. V was pared by 7 bases and J by 1 base, with 8 bases of the junction left unmatched. The CDR3 has 15 amino acids. The germline V gene encodes CDR1 MGHDK and CDR2 SYGVNS. CDR3 sequence: CASMPAGEGTDTQYF. CDR3 DNA sequence: TGTGCCAGCATGCCGGCGGGAGAGGGCACAGATACGCAGTATTTT.

This clonotype was found many times. This chain links TRBV6-1 with TRBJ1-3, with 9 nucleotides matching TRBD1. V lost 4 bases to trimming and J lost 3 bases; unmatched junction nucleotides: 4. CDR1 is MNHNS and CDR2 is SASEGT in the germline V gene. The CDR3 length is 15 residues. CDR3 amino acids: CASSVQGAGGNTIYF. CDR3 sequence (DNA): TGTGCCAGCAGTGTACAGGGGGCTGGTGGAAACACCATATATTTT.

This clonotype has ten or more counts. The chain combines TRBV6-2 or TRBV6-3 with TRBJ1-1; D gene unclear. This CDR3 spans 13 amino acids. In germline, CDR1 is MNHEY, CDR2 SVGEGT. Between the trimmed V and J ends, which lost 4 bases and 5 bases, there was a span of 11 bases. The CDR3 nucleotides read TGTGCCAGCAGTTCCTCAGGACCTACTGAAGCTTTCTTT. The encoded protein is CASSSSGPTEAFF.

This clonotype was observed many times. The V call is TRBV28, the J call TRBJ1-2; a weak D match, TRBD1 (5 bases). The CDR3 consists of 18 residues. Germline-derived CDR1 and CDR2 are MDHEN and SYDVKM. V was trimmed by 4 bases and J by 3 bases, leaving 24 bases between them. This CDR3 is CASSSPGHRVWGYYGYTF. CDR3 in DNA: TGTGCCAGCAGTTCCCCAGGGCACAGAGTATGGGGATACTATGGCTACACCTTC.

The table lists this clonotype with many counts. The rearrangement uses TRBV5-1 and TRBJ2-2; D possibly corresponds to TRBD1 (6 bases). Trimming removed 0 bases at V and 6 bases at J, with 9 bases between. Germline V gives CDR1 SGHRS, CDR2 YFSETQ. CDR3 length: 14 amino acids. The CDR3 DNA reads as TGCGCCAGCAGCTTGGATGGGGGCGCCGGGGAGCTGTTTTTT. Translating gives CASSLDGGAGELFF.

This clonotype was recorded many times. The V call is TRBV5-1, the J call TRBJ1-1; perhaps TRBD1 as D (6 bases). The V and J ends lost 2 bases and 0 bases respectively, with 14 bases between them. The germline gives CDR1 SGHRS, CDR2 YFSETQ. The CDR3 extends over 16 amino acids. The CDR3 reads CASSFGQGILNTEAFF. The CDR3 nucleotides are TGCGCCAGCAGCTTTGGTCAGGGGATATTGAACACTGAAGCTTTCTTT.

This clonotype has at least ten counts. The rearrangement joins TRBV6-1 to TRBJ2-2; possibly TRBD1 for D (6 bases). Germline V gives CDR1 MNHNS, CDR2 SASEGT. V lost 8 bases and J 6 bases, leaving 13 bases between the germline ends. The CDR3 has 13 residues. The CDR3 protein is CASENRVAGELFF. For the CDR3, the DNA is TGTGCCAGCGAAAACAGGGTCGCCGGGGAGCTGTTTTTT.

In this sample, this clonotype turned up many times. The chain links TRBV2 to TRBJ1-5; D is unresolved. CDR3 size: 15 residues. V lost 4 bases, J lost 0 bases, and 10 bases lay in between. Germline V CDR1 and CDR2: SNHLY, FYNNEI. As DNA, the CDR3 is TGTGCCAGCAGTGGGAGGACGGATAGCAATCAGCCCCAGCATTTT. Translation: CASSGRTDSNQPQHF.

There are many counts of this clonotype. The gene calls are TRBV6-2 or TRBV6-3 and TRBJ1-5, with 9 bases fitting TRBD1. Germline CDR1 MNHEY, CDR2 SVGEGT. CDR3 size: 14 residues. The junction had 8 bases not matched to a gene; V was cut back by 7 bases and J by 7 bases. The CDR3 protein is CASTIGQGRQPQHF. The CDR3 bases are TGTGCCAGCACCATCGGACAGGGGCGGCAGCCCCAGCATTTT.

This clonotype was seen at least ten times. The V gene is TRBV20-1, the J gene TRBJ2-7; 7 bases match TRBD2. The germline V gene encodes CDR1 DFQATT and CDR2 SNEGSKA (reference sequence). V was clipped by 0 bases and J by 12 bases; unmatched bases: 11. This CDR3 is 13 amino acids long. Here the CDR3 DNA reads TGCAGTGCTAGAGATACAGCGGGGAGCTACGTGTACTTC. Its translation is CSARDTAGSYVYF.

This clonotype was recorded many times. V is TRBV4-1 and J is TRBJ2-2, with unresolved D. CDR1 and CDR2 (germline): MGHRA, YSYEKL. The CDR3 length is 17 residues. V gave up 4 bases and J gave up 1 base, with 16 bases separating them. CDR3 sequence: CASSLNGNGQNTGELFF. The CDR3 DNA reads as TGCGCCAGCAGCCTCAACGGAAACGGGCAGAACACCGGGGAGCTGTTTTTT.

This clonotype was detected many times. The chain is built from TRBV2 and TRBJ1-2; 9 bases align to TRBD1. After removal of 5 bases from V and 7 bases from J, the junction contained 2 bases not matched to a gene. Per germline, CDR1 SNHLY and CDR2 FYNNEI. The CDR3 has 12 residues. DNA for the CDR3: TGTGCCAGCAGTCCACAGGGGGCTGGCTACACCTTC. Translating gives CASSPQGAGYTF.